This TCR beta chain was sequenced in a study of blood T cell repertoires in COVID-19. V shed 5 bases and J shed 2 bases, with 9 bases lying between them. The CDR3 loop spans 13 amino acids. Per the germline V gene, CDR1 is WSHSY and CDR2 is SAAADI. Profiling relied on immunoSEQ multiplex PCR, and the TCRdb table lists in-frame clones only, not all of them. The sample lists roughly 110,000 clones; approximately 84% were seen once. This sequence was found in a woman aged 40 to 49 with acute or convalescent COVID-19. The sample taken for sequencing was peripheral blood. This chain uses TRBV10-2 with TRBJ1-2, with D tentatively TRBD1 (6 bases). For the CDR3, the DNA is TGCGCCAGCAGTCGAACAGGGAACTATGGCTACACCTTC. Protein: CASSRTGNYGYTF.